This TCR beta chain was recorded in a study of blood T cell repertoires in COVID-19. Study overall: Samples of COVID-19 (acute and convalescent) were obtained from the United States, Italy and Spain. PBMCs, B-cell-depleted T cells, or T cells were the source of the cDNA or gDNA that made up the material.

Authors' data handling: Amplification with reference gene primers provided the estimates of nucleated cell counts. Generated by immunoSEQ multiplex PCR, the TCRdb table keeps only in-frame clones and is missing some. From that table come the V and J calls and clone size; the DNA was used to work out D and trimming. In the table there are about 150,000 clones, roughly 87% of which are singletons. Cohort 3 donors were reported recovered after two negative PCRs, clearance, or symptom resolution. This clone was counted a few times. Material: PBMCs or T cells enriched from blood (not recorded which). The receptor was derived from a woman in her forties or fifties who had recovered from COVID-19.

CDR3 DNA sequence: TGTGCCAGCAGCTTAAATGAGGGAGAGGCAGATACGCAGTATTTT. It codes for CASSLNEGEADTQYF. J is TRBJ2-3 and V is TRBV11-3; weak D call: TRBD2 (5 bases). Germline V gives CDR1 SGHNT, CDR2 YENEEA. The CDR3 loop spans 15 amino acids. With 2 bases removed from V and 4 bases from J, the gap between germline ends came to 13 bases.